This TCR beta chain came from a study of cytomegalovirus exposure and HLA in healthy donors. Overall study: Researchers previously reported finding some 110 million unique TCR beta sequences from about 170 million T cells.

As regards this clone: No antigen is known for it. The germline gene is not matched at one end of the junction; a read error may be the cause.

Overall study results and limits: Compared with the roughly 700-donor mean, an Asian-associated ancestry cluster reportedly had fewer N-insertions, according to a later analysis. Within an earlier analysis, most TCR beta V segments proved productive either about 87% or about 30% of the time. A missense variant in DCLRE1C was later tied to TCR beta V- and J-gene trimming.

The CDR3 covers 14 residues. Per germline, CDR1 SGHRS and CDR2 YFSETQ. In the PCR, 60 Vbeta and 13 Jbeta primers were used. Clones were read by immunoSEQ multiplex PCR, and TCRdb kept only the in-frame ones, dropping some. This table has about 60,000 clones, 80% appearing once. The sequence derives from a woman aged 25 to 45 in good health and CMV-seronegative. This chain links TRBV5-1 with TRBJ2-7; a weak D match, TRBD1 (7 bases). Sample: PBMCs. CDR3 in amino acids: CASRPAEGAYAQYF. The CDR3 DNA is TGCGCCAGCCGCCCTGCGGAGGGGGCTTACGCGCAGTACTTC.